The 22 T cell receptor beta chains presented below share a single source sample, sequenced in a study of a mutant IDH1 vaccine in newly diagnosed glioma. Time point reported: week 47, end of study. Alongside topical imiquimod, each dose of vaccine comprised 300 ug of mutant IDH1 20-mer peptide. These receptors' antigens are unknown. Assay used: immunoSEQ multiplex PCR; TCRdb lists only in-frame clones, some missing. Here the sample spans almost 25,000 clones, 82% being singletons. The source was PBMCs, collected from a glioma patient whose treatment included an IDH1 peptide vaccine. Receptors originate from a man aged 35-49 years with glioma. Some clones in this sample may be carry-over from other donors' samples.

The J gene is TRBJ2-1, the V gene TRBV14, with 7 bases that match TRBD1. With V trimmed by 4 bases and J by 1 base, 7 bases remained unmatched. Germline values: CDR1 SGHDN, CDR2 FVKESK. The CDR3 spans 16 residues. The CDR3 sequence: CASSLRAGGSYNEQFF. Here the CDR3 DNA reads TGTGCCAGCAGCCTAAGGGCAGGGGGTTCCTACAATGAGCAGTTCTTC.

The rearrangement joins TRBV4-1 to TRBJ2-3; D gene uncertain. V lost 0 bases to trimming and J lost 3 bases, with 7 bases between them. CDR1 is MGHRA, CDR2 YSYEKL, per germline. The length of the CDR3 is 14 residues. This CDR3 reads CASSQDSWTDTQYF. Here the CDR3 DNA reads TGCGCCAGCAGCCAAGATTCGTGGACAGATACGCAGTATTTT.

The chain recombines TRBV12-5 with TRBJ2-1; no clear D. V lost 1 base and J lost 6, with 7 bases in between. The CDR3 is 13 residues long. Germline-derived CDR1 and CDR2 are LGHNT and FRNRAP. CDR3 protein: CASGLGAGNEQFF. The CDR3 nucleotides are TGTGCTAGTGGTTTGGGGGCAGGCAATGAGCAGTTCTTC.

This clone was counted once. CDR3 residues: CASSDANPGNTIYF. The CDR3 nucleotides are TGTGCCAGCTCCGACGCGAACCCTGGAAACACCATATATTTT. The chain uses TRBV18 and TRBJ1-3; no clear D gene. V lost 6 bases and J 2 bases, leaving 11 bases between the germline ends. The germline gives CDR1 KGHSH, CDR2 LQKENI. The length of the CDR3 is 14 residues.

The DNA of the CDR3 is TGCGCCAGCAGCCAACCACGGAGAGCTATCGTTTACAATGAGCAGTTCTTC. Its translation: CASSQPRRAIVYNEQFF. This chain joins TRBV4-1 and TRBJ2-1; D is uncertain. Trimming stripped 2 bases from V and 4 bases from J, with 18 bases between. The CDR3 is 17 amino acids. Germline lookup yields CDR1 MGHRA and CDR2 YSYEKL.

The chain links TRBV10-3 to TRBJ2-3; the match to TRBD2 covers 10 bases. The CDR3 extends over 19 amino acids. Germline V gene lookup returns CDR1 ENHRY and CDR2 SYGVKD. V lost 0 bases to trimming and J lost 2 bases; unmatched junction nucleotides: 11. This CDR3 reads CAISESRLAGAGYTDTQYF. For the CDR3, the DNA is TGTGCCATCAGTGAGTCGCGCCTAGCGGGGGCCGGCTACACAGATACGCAGTATTTT.

This chain links TRBV7-2 with TRBJ1-2, with D possibly TRBD1 on 5 matching bases. CDR1 and CDR2 (germline): SGHTA, FQGNSA. Trimming took 5 bases from V and 4 from J, leaving 14 bases between them. The CDR3 spans 14 residues. The CDR3: CASSPRQYLYGYTF. Written as DNA, the CDR3 is TGTGCCAGCAGCCCCCGACAGTACCTCTATGGCTACACCTTC. The full variable domain, in which reference TRBV7-2 and TRBJ1-2 provide the parts outside the CDR3, is GAGVSQSPSNKVTEKGKDVELRCDPISGHTALYWYRQSLGQGLEFLIYFQGNSAPDKSGLPSDRFSAERTGGSVSTLTIQRTQQEDSAVYLCASSPRQYLYGYTFGSGTRLTVV.

V usage is TRBV9 and J usage is TRBJ2-3; D might be TRBD2 (7 bases). In germline, CDR1 is SGDLS, CDR2 YYNGEE. V lost 7 bases to trimming and J lost 4 bases, with 22 bases between them. This CDR3 is built from 16 residues. CDR3 in amino acids: CASRGGPPTAPDTQYF. The CDR3 region has the DNA TGTGCCAGCCGCGGGGGCCCCCCCACAGCTCCAGATACGCAGTATTTT.

This clone has more than one count but fewer than ten. V and J are TRBV9 and TRBJ1-6; no reliable D call. This CDR3 has 14 amino acids. V was shortened by 4 bases and J by 9 bases, with 14 bases between the two germline ends. The germline V gene encodes CDR1 SGDLS and CDR2 YYNGEE. The CDR3 nucleotides read TGTGCCAGCAGCCCAGGTACCTTTATTTCACCCCTCCACTTT. Its translation is CASSPGTFISPLHF.

This clone was observed a single time. The V gene is TRBV28, the J gene TRBJ2-7; TRBD1 matches at 8 bases. The CDR3 consists of 15 residues. The V segment lost 2 bases and the J segment 5 bases; nucleotides outside the gene matches: 8. The germline V gene encodes CDR1 MDHEN and CDR2 SYDVKM. The CDR3 sequence is CASSLIAGGFNEQYF. The CDR3, as DNA: TGTGCCAGCAGTTTAATAGCAGGGGGCTTCAACGAGCAGTACTTC.

The rearrangement joins TRBV5-6 to TRBJ1-3; the D is unclear. The CDR3 runs to 14 residues. Germline loops: CDR1 SGHDT, CDR2 YYEEEE. Trimming shortened V by 2 bases and J by 0 bases, and 6 bases separated the two germline ends. CDR3 DNA sequence: TGTGCCAGCAGCTTCCGGACCTCTGGAAACACCATATATTTT. The encoded protein is CASSFRTSGNTIYF.

The V gene is TRBV5-1, the J gene TRBJ1-3, with D possibly matching TRBD1 (5 bases). Trimming removed 4 bases from V and 2 bases from J, with 13 bases in between. In germline, CDR1 is SGHRS, CDR2 YFSETQ. CDR3 length: 15 amino acids. In nucleotides, the CDR3 is TGCGCCAGCAGCCCGGGACCGAGCACTGGAAACACCATATATTTT. This gives the protein CASSPGPSTGNTIYF.

In its sample, this clone was seen once. The rearrangement joins TRBV11-3 to TRBJ2-1; D may be TRBD2 (5 bases). CDR3 size: 12 residues. CDR1 is SGHNT and CDR2 is YENEEA in the germline V gene. The germline V and J ends were trimmed by 5 bases and 9 bases, with 11 bases remaining between them. CDR3 in amino acids: CASSNQRGEQFF. The CDR3 nucleotides are TGTGCCAGCAGCAATCAACGGGGTGAGCAGTTCTTC. The whole variable domain, filled in from reference TRBV11-3 and TRBJ2-1, reads EAGVVQSPRYKIIEKKQPVAFWCNPISGHNTLYWYLQNLGQGPELLIRYENEEAVDDSQLPKDRFSAERLKGVDSTLKIQPAELGDSAVYLCASSNQRGEQFFGPGTRLTVL.

This clone showed up just a few times. V is TRBV6-5 and J is TRBJ2-1; weak D call: TRBD1 (6 bases). From germline, CDR1 is MNHEY and CDR2 SVGAGI. Between the trimmed V and J ends, which lost 5 bases and 8 bases, there was a span of 13 bases. This CDR3 is 13 amino acids long. CDR3 sequence (DNA): TGTGCCAGCAGTCCCGGCAGGGGCTATGAGCAGTTCTTC. This codes for CASSPGRGYEQFF.

The V and J genes are TRBV6-4 and TRBJ1-6; 7 positions agree with TRBD1. V shed 5 bases and J 7 bases; nucleotides not matched to a gene: 5. Germline lookup yields CDR1 MRHNA and CDR2 SNTAGT. The CDR3 length is 14 residues. This chain's CDR3 is CASSSGTANSPLHF. CDR3 nucleotides: TGTGCCAGCAGTTCCGGGACAGCCAATTCACCCCTCCACTTT.

The CDR3: CASSLVGAVGAFF. CDR3 nucleotide sequence: TGTGCCAGCAGCTTGGTGGGGGCGGTAGGAGCTTTCTTT. The chain employs TRBV5-4 and TRBJ1-1; D is possibly TRBD1 (6 bases). The ends were cut back, 0 bases at V and 10 bases at J, with 13 bases in the middle. The length of the CDR3 is 13 residues. Germline V gene sequence: CDR1 SGHNT, CDR2 YYREEE (reference sequence). Drawing the rest from reference TRBV5-4 and TRBJ1-1, the complete variable domain is ETGVTQSPTHLIKTRGQQVTLRCSSQSGHNTVSWYQQALGQGPQFIFQYYREEENGRGNFPPRFSGLQFPNYSSELNVNALELDDSALYLCASSLVGAVGAFFGQGTRLTVV.

The chain recombines TRBV7-9 with TRBJ1-2; D is unclear. Germline V gene sequence: CDR1 SEHNR, CDR2 FQNEAQ (reference sequence). V was trimmed by 2 bases and J by 6 bases, leaving 1 base between them. CDR3 length: 10 amino acids. The DNA of the CDR3 is TGTGCCAGCAGCTTAAATGGCTACACCTTC. It is translated as CASSLNGYTF.

The chain couples TRBV7-2 to TRBJ1-5, with no clear D. V was pared by 3 bases and J by 3 bases, with 9 bases between. This CDR3 contains 14 residues. Germline CDR1 and CDR2: SGHTA and FQGNSA. The CDR3 nucleotides are TGTGCCAGCAGCTTGAGCGCTTACAATCAGCCCCAGCATTTT. It yields the protein CASSLSAYNQPQHF.

The chain employs TRBV6-1 and TRBJ1-5; TRBD1 matches 7 bases. The trim removed 4 bases at V and 4 bases at J, leaving 4 bases unmatched. This CDR3 is built from 14 residues. Germline V gene sequence: CDR1 MNHNS, CDR2 SASEGT. The CDR3 loop is CASSVSQGNQPQHF. In nucleotides, the CDR3 is TGTGCCAGCAGTGTTTCACAGGGGAATCAGCCCCAGCATTTT.

This rearrangement joins TRBV4-1 to TRBJ2-1; D may be TRBD2 (5 bases). The CDR3 consists of 17 residues. Germline assignment: CDR1 MGHRA and CDR2 YSYEKL. Between the trimmed V and J ends, which lost 3 bases and 0 bases, there was a span of 15 bases. The CDR3 spells CASSHVDLGVSYNEQFF. Here the CDR3 DNA reads TGCGCCAGCAGCCATGTAGATCTGGGAGTCTCCTACAATGAGCAGTTCTTC.

In DNA, the CDR3 is TGCGCCAGCAGGTCCAGCAGCGATTACACCGGGGAGCTGTTTTTT. Protein product: CASRSSSDYTGELFF. The genes are TRBV5-1 and TRBJ2-2, with unresolved D. With 5 bases removed from V and 3 bases from J, the gap between germline ends came to 14 bases. The CDR3 is 15 amino acids. The germline gives CDR1 SGHRS, CDR2 YFSETQ.

J is TRBJ2-3 and V is TRBV7-2; 9 positions match TRBD1. The CDR3 runs 16 residues. Germline CDR1 is SGHTA and CDR2 is FQGNSA. V lost 5 bases and J lost 2; bases outside the gene matches: 8. The CDR3 loop reads CASSPGQGSITDTQYF. In nucleotides, the CDR3 is TGTGCCAGCAGCCCAGGACAGGGGAGCATCACAGATACGCAGTATTTT.